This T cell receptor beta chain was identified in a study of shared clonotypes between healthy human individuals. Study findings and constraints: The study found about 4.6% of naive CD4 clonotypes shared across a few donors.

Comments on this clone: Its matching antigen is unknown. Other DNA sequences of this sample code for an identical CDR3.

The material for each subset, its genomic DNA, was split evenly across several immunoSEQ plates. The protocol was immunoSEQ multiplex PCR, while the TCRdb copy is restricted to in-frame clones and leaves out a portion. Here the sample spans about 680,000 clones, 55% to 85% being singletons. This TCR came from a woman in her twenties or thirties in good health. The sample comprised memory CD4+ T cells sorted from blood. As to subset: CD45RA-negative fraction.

The CDR3 here is CASSLGQSQETQYF. CDR3 DNA: TGTGCCAGCAGCTTAGGACAGAGCCAAGAGACCCAGTACTTC. The chain couples TRBV7-9 to TRBJ2-5; perhaps TRBD1 as D (5 bases). There are 14 residues in the CDR3. Trimming stripped 1 base from V and 1 base from J, with 7 bases between. Germline-derived CDR1 and CDR2 are SEHNR and FQNEAQ (reference sequence).